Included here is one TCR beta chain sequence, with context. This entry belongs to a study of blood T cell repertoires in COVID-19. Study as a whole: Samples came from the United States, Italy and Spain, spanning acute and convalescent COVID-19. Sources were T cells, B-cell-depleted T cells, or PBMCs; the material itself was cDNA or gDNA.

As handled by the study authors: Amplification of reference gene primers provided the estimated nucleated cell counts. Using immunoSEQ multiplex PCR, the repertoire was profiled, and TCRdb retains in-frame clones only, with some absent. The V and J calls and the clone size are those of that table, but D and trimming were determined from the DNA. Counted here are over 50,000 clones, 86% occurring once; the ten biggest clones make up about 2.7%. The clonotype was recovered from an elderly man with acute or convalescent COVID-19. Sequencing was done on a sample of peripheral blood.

The CDR3 DNA follows: TGTGCCAGCAGTTTCAGAGGAGAGACCCAGTACTTC. This gives the protein CASSFRGETQYF. The chain employs TRBV6-2 or TRBV6-3 and TRBJ2-5, with D uncertain. V dropped 4 bases and J dropped 4 bases, with 7 bases sitting between them. Germline lookup yields CDR1 MNHEY and CDR2 SVGEGT. This CDR3 is 12 amino acids long.